Given below is one TCR beta chain in context. Its cognate antigen is unknown. Generated by immunoSEQ multiplex PCR, the TCRdb table keeps only in-frame clones and is missing some. Of 70,000 to 95,000 clones detected, 90% to 95% appear once; the ten largest clones hold 0.51%. The germline V gene encodes CDR1 KGHSH and CDR2 LQKENI. The J segment lost 8 bases and the V segment lost 4 bases, leaving 9 bases of the junction unmatched. The CDR3 extends over 15 amino acids. These data come from a study of OX40 agonist ivuxolimab in advanced cancers. Study results and limitations: The specificity for antigen of the expanded peripheral T cells was not determined.

The gene calls are TRBV18 and TRBJ2-1, with 9 bases aligning to TRBD2. The sample consisted of CD4+ or CD8+ T cells sorted from blood, taken in a trial of the OX40 agonist ivuxolimab. This receptor was taken from an adult with an advanced solid tumor such as melanoma, head and neck, liver or kidney cancer. DNA of the CDR3: TGTGCCAGCTCACTGCGGGGGGGTGAGGGCTATGAGCAGTTCTTC. It yields the protein CASSLRGGEGYEQFF.